The 9 T cell receptor beta chains listed next were all sequenced from one sample in a study of cytomegalovirus exposure and HLA in healthy donors. PCR primers comprised 60 Vbeta and 13 Jbeta primers. The protocol was immunoSEQ multiplex PCR, while the TCRdb copy is restricted to in-frame clones and leaves out a portion. The sample shows 180,000 or so clones, around three quarters of them seen only once. The sequenced sample was PBMCs. Receptors were obtained from a woman aged 25 to 45 in good health and CMV-seropositive.

The chain uses TRBV28 and TRBJ1-6; TRBD1 might be the D (5 bases). Trimming cost V 10 bases and J 6 bases, with 13 bases left between them. The CDR3 extends over 13 amino acids. Germline V CDR1 and CDR2: MDHEN, SYDVKM. CDR3 protein: CATPKTANSPLHF. Here the CDR3 DNA reads TGTGCCACCCCTAAGACAGCTAATTCACCCCTCCACTTT. Full variable domain (missing parts from reference TRBV28 and TRBJ1-6): DVKVTQSSRYLVKRTGEKVFLECVQDMDHENMFWYRQDPGLGLRLIYFSYDVKMKEKGDIPEGYSVSREKKERFSLILESASTNQTSMYLCATPKTANSPLHFGNGTRLTVT.

This chain uses TRBV19 with TRBJ1-5; D might be TRBD1 (5 bases). The CDR3 spans 15 residues. Germline V gives CDR1 LNHDA, CDR2 SQIVND (reference sequence). V was shortened by 1 base and J by 3 bases, with 10 bases between the two germline ends. CDR3 DNA sequence: TGTGCCAGTAGTATAGCCGGGGGTAACAATCAGCCCCAGCATTTT. Its translation: CASSIAGGNNQPQHF.

The V and J genes are TRBV7-9 and TRBJ1-1; tentatively, D is TRBD1 (6 bases). There are 12 residues in the CDR3. Germline CDR1 and CDR2: SEHNR and FQNEAQ (reference sequence). V was cut by 8 bases and J by 3 bases, with 10 bases left in between. CDR3 residues: CASGRQDTEAFF. The CDR3 DNA sequence: TGTGCCAGCGGCCGACAGGACACTGAAGCTTTCTTT.

The chain employs TRBV11-2 and TRBJ1-6; no clear D. The ends were cut back, 6 bases at V and 7 bases at J, with 13 bases in the middle. The germline gives CDR1 SGHAT, CDR2 FQNNGV. The CDR3 extends over 14 amino acids. Here the CDR3 DNA reads TGTGCCAGCAGTTTCCGGGAGGGAAATTCACCCCTCCACTTT. As protein: CASSFREGNSPLHF.

This chain connects TRBV30 to TRBJ2-1, with 7 bases fitting TRBD1. The CDR3 contains 15 residues. The germline V gene encodes CDR1 GTSNPN and CDR2 SVGIG (reference sequence). V lost 2 bases, J lost 0 bases, and 4 bases stayed unmatched. Written as DNA, the CDR3 is TGTGCCTGGAGTTGGACAGGTCGCTCCTACAATGAGCAGTTCTTC. It codes for CAWSWTGRSYNEQFF.

The chain employs TRBV5-1 and TRBJ1-1; 7 bases fit TRBD1. With 4 bases clipped from V and 0 bases from J, the junction kept 6 bases outside the gene matches. Per germline, CDR1 SGHRS and CDR2 YFSETQ. This CDR3 region has 15 residues. The CDR3 loop reads CASSANRGLNTEAFF. The DNA of the CDR3 is TGCGCCAGCAGCGCTAACAGGGGATTGAACACTGAAGCTTTCTTT.

CDR3 bases: TGTGCCAGCTTTACCAGCATTCGGGACAGGGGCCACGAGCAGTACTTC. Translated, it gives CASFTSIRDRGHEQYF. This chain joins TRBV28 and TRBJ2-7; 10 bases fit TRBD1. From germline, CDR1 is MDHEN and CDR2 SYDVKM. V lost 8 bases to trimming and J lost 5 bases; unmatched junction nucleotides: 15. This CDR3 spans 16 amino acids.

The chain carries TRBV9 and TRBJ2-2; TRBD1 is a possible D gene (6 bases). Per the germline V gene, CDR1 is SGDLS and CDR2 is YYNGEE. The CDR3 runs 16 residues. With 4 bases removed from V and 1 base from J, the gap between germline ends came to 14 bases. The CDR3 region is CASSPGQSLNTGELFF. In DNA form, the CDR3 reads TGTGCCAGCAGCCCTGGACAGAGCTTGAACACCGGGGAGCTGTTTTTT.

V gene TRBV7-6 combines with J gene TRBJ1-1; D ambiguous. This CDR3 has 14 residues. The germline V gene has CDR1 SGHVS and CDR2 FNYEAQ. Trimming removed 5 bases from V and 5 bases from J, with 15 bases in between. The CDR3 region has the DNA TGTGCCAGCAGCATCCGGACTGGGGAGACTGAAGCTTTCTTT. Its protein product is CASSIRTGETEAFF.